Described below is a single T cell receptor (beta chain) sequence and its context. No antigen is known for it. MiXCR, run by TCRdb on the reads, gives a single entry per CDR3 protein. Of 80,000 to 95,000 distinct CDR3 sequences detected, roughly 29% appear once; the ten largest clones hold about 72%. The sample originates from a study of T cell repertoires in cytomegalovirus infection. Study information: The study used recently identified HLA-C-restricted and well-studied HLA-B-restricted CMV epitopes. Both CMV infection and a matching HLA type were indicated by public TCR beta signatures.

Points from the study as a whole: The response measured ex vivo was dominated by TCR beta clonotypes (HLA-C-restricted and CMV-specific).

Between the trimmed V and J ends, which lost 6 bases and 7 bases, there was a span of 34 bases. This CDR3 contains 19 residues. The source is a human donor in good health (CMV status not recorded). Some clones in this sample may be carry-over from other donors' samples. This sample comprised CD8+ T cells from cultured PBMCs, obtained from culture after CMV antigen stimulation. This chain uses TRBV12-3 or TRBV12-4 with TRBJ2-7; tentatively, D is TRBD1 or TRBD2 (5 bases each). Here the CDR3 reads CASRSAYGTQPNLLREQYF. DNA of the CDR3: TGTGCCAGCAGAAGTGCCTACGGGACGCAGCCTAACCTTTTGAGGGAGCAGTACTTC.